This T cell receptor (beta chain) was obtained from a study of cytomegalovirus exposure and HLA in healthy donors. V lost 2 bases and J 4 bases, leaving 8 bases between the germline ends. This CDR3 is built from 13 residues. In germline, CDR1 is MNHEY, CDR2 SVGAGI. This clone has only a few counts. It was with 60 Vbeta and 13 Jbeta primers that the PCR ran. Profiled with immunoSEQ multiplex PCR; TCRdb holds only in-frame clones, not every one. Of under 150,000 clones detected, around 79% appear once; the ten largest clones hold about 3%. Material for sequencing was PBMCs. The chain links TRBV6-5 to TRBJ1-2; maybe TRBD1 (6 bases). The source is a female donor in good health and CMV-seronegative. This CDR3 reads CASSYGGSYGYTF. In DNA form, the CDR3 reads TGTGCCAGCAGTTACGGGGGCAGCTATGGCTACACCTTC.